The clone carrying this TCR beta chain was seen many times. TCRdb reprocessed the RT-PCR reads with MiXCR, giving one entry per CDR3 protein. Of 500,000 to 700,000 distinct CDR3 sequences detected, around a quarter appear once; the ten largest clones hold about 3%. These data are taken from a study of response to subunit inactivated influenza vaccine. The V gene's germline CDR1 is SEHNR and CDR2 FQNEAQ (reference sequence). This CDR3 has 14 amino acids. The V and J ends lost 5 bases and 0 bases, in that order; junction bases with no gene match: 3. These data are also associated with another study on T cells expressing NK-cell markers. As that report states: Libraries used 5'RACE template switching adding universal primer site and UMIs. Within the sequenced cohort of eight donors, seven exhibited HCMV seropositivity and one was seronegative. The authors applied an anti-gamma-delta TCR antibody in several experiments, and it restricted sorting to alpha-beta TCR T cells. CD8+ T cells in 5 or 6 donors included dominant NKG2C+ clonotypes at roughly 1.0-7.0%. HCMV specificity of expanded NKG2C+ T cell clones remained unclear.

This clonotype originated in a middle-aged man who received an inactivated influenza vaccine. The chain is built from TRBV7-9 and TRBJ2-7; 8 bases are a match to TRBD1. The starting material was CD4+ T cells sorted from PBMCs, obtained roughly 12 days after vaccination. CDR3 in amino acids: CASSRQGSSYEQYF. CDR3 DNA: TGTGCCAGCAGCCGACAGGGGAGCTCCTACGAGCAGTACTTC.